The entry below gives a single TCR beta chain sequence along with its context. What it recognizes is unknown. The data were taken from a study of T cell clones after liver transplantation. As for the study in general: Graft-donor-reactive sequences were compared with third-party-reactive TCRbeta sequences from pre-transplant mixed lymphocyte reactions.

General study points: These preliminary findings come from unstandardized post-transplant sampling times.

This CDR3 has 16 residues. The data were produced by immunoSEQ multiplex PCR, yet TCRdb's version contains in-frame clones alone and is incomplete. The sample comprises about 75,000 clones, roughly 84% of which are singletons, and 2.1% rests with the top ten. The clonotype originates from a human patient who received a liver transplant. A subset of T cells may come from the graft donor. The sequencing here drew on CD4+ T cells from blood, taken around 50 months after liver transplant. The chain has TRBV21-1 and TRBJ1-5. TRBV21-1 is a pseudogene. As DNA, the CDR3 is TGTGCCAGCAGCAAGGGTACTGACGGGCGCAATCAGCCCCAGCATTTT. Amino acid sequence: CASSKGTDGRNQPQHF.